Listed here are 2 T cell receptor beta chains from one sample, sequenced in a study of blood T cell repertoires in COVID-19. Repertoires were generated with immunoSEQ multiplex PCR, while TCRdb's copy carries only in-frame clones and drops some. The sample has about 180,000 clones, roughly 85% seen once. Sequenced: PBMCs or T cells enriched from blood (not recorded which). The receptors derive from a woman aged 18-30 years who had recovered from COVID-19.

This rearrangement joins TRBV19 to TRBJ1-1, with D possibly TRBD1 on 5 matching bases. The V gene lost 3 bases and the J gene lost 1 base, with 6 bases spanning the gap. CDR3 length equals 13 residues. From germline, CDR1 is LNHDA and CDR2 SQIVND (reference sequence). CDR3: CASSMGGNTEAFF. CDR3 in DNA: TGTGCCAGTAGTATGGGGGGGAACACTGAAGCTTTCTTT.

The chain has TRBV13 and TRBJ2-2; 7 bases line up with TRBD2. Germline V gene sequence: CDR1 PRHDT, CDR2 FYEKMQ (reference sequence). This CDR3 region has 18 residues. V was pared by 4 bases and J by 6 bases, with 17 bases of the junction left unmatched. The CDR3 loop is CASSSILIGGTNAGELFF. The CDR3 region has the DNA TGTGCCAGCAGCTCCATCCTCATCGGCGGGACTAACGCCGGGGAGCTGTTTTTT.